The present entry profiles one T cell receptor (beta chain) with its context. The source of the sample is a study of blood T cell repertoires in COVID-19. Study-wide background: PBMCs, B-cell-depleted T cells, or T cells were the source of the cDNA or gDNA that made up the material.

Libraries were prepared by immunoSEQ multiplex PCR; TCRdb keeps only in-frame clonotypes and omits some of them. The sample shows around 300,000 clones, 80% to 90% of them seen only once. V was pared by 3 bases and J by 8 bases, with 14 bases between. The CDR3 runs to 15 residues. In germline, CDR1 is MNHNY, CDR2 SVGAGI (reference sequence). Sequenced input: PBMCs or T cells enriched from blood (not recorded which). The chain links TRBV6-6 to TRBJ1-6; D possibly corresponds to TRBD1 (6 bases). This TCR derives from a woman between 18 and 29 years old who had recovered from COVID-19. As DNA, the CDR3 is TGTGCCAGCAGTTATACCGGGACATTTTATTCACCCCTCCACTTT. Its translation: CASSYTGTFYSPLHF.